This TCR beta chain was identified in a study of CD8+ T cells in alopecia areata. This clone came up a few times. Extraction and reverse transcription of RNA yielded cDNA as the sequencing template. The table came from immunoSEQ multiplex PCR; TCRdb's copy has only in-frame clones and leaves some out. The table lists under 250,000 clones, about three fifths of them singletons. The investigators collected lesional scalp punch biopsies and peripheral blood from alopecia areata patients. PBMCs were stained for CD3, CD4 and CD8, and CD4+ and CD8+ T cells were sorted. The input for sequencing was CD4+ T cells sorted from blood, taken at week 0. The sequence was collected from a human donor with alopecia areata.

The DNA for the CDR3 is TGTGCCTGGCGGGGGACAGGATCAACCTACGAGCAGTACTTC. Translating it yields CAWRGTGSTYEQYF. V gene TRBV30 combines with J gene TRBJ2-7, with TRBD1 matching 8 bases. CDR3 length: 14 residues. CDR1 and CDR2 (germline): GTSNPN, SVGIG (reference sequence). V lost 5 bases, J lost 2 bases, and 8 bases stayed unmatched.